Presented here are 15 T cell receptor beta chains from one specimen sequenced in a study of cytotoxic CD8 clonotypes in ibrutinib-treated CLL. The table came from immunoSEQ multiplex PCR; TCRdb's copy has only in-frame clones and leaves some out. The sample contains a few hundred thousand clones, over 60% of which appear only once. Sample: PBMCs, taken after 36 months of ibrutinib treatment. These receptors were collected from a human donor with chronic lymphocytic leukemia.

Here the CDR3 DNA reads TGTGCCAGCAGCCCCGATTTGGGGGCGATCGAGCAGTACTTC. Its translation: CASSPDLGAIEQYF. The chain joins TRBV7-2 to TRBJ2-7; a possible D gene is TRBD1 (6 bases). With 5 bases removed from V and 6 bases from J, the gap between germline ends came to 17 bases. Germline-derived CDR1 and CDR2 are SGHTA and FQGNSA. CDR3 length: 14 amino acids.

The chain couples TRBV18 to TRBJ1-6, with 7 bases fitting TRBD1. Trimming took 4 bases from V and 4 from J; bases not matched to a gene: 10. Germline V gives CDR1 KGHSH, CDR2 LQKENI. This CDR3 is built from 17 residues. The CDR3 region is CASSRVYRDSYNSPLHF. The CDR3 DNA follows: TGTGCCAGCTCACGTGTTTACCGGGACAGTTATAATTCACCCCTCCACTTT. The entire variable domain, with the rest obtained from reference TRBV18 and TRBJ1-6, is as follows: NAGVMQNPRHLVRRRGQEARLRCSPMKGHSHVYWYRQLPEEGLKFMVYLQKENIIDESGMPKERFSAEFPKEGPSILRIQQVVRGDSAAYFCASSRVYRDSYNSPLHFGNGTRLTVT.

As regards this clone: An end of the junction does not agree with germline; a read error may underlie this. The chain carries TRBV7-9 and TRBJ2-1; 8 nucleotides match TRBD2. The germline CDR1 and CDR2 sequences are SEHNR and FQNEAQ (reference sequence). This CDR3 spans 12 amino acids. CDR3 DNA sequence: TGTGCCAGCAGCCTAGCGGGTTGGGAGCAGTTCTTC. It codes for CASSLAGWEQFF.

In nucleotides, the CDR3 is TGCGCCAGCAGCCACGGCGGACTAGCGGGATACAATGAGCAGTTCTTC. Protein product: CASSHGGLAGYNEQFF. The V and J genes are TRBV4-3 and TRBJ2-1, with TRBD2 matching 12 bases. V trimming: 3 bases; J trimming: 4 bases; junction bases outside the gene matches: 4. The CDR3 extends over 16 amino acids. Germline-derived CDR1 and CDR2 are LGHNA and YSLEER.

The chain uses TRBV19 and TRBJ2-7, with a weak D call TRBD1 (6 bases). Germline V gives CDR1 LNHDA, CDR2 SQIVND (reference sequence). This CDR3 has 12 residues. Trimming removed 6 bases from V and 9 bases from J, with 15 bases in between. The CDR3 loop reads CASSSRDMLQYF. The CDR3 DNA follows: TGTGCCAGTAGCTCCCGGGACATGCTGCAGTACTTC.

This clone was counted a few times. The chain has TRBV9 and TRBJ2-7; D uncertain. Looked up from germline, CDR1 is SGDLS and CDR2 is YYNGEE. V was cut by 0 bases and J by 2 bases, with 12 bases left in between. The CDR3 consists of 15 residues. CDR3: CASSVEPRWPYEQYF. The CDR3 DNA follows: TGTGCCAGCAGCGTAGAACCCAGGTGGCCCTACGAGCAGTACTTC.

The V call is TRBV11-2, the J call TRBJ1-1; a possible D gene is TRBD1 (6 bases). The germline V and J ends were trimmed by 2 bases and 6 bases, with 25 bases remaining between them. This CDR3 spans 18 amino acids. The germline V gene encodes CDR1 SGHAT and CDR2 FQNNGV. The CDR3 protein is CASSLTAGTLRFGPEAFF. In nucleotides, the CDR3 is TGTGCCAGCAGCTTAACGGCGGGGACACTACGCTTCGGACCTGAAGCTTTCTTT. Full variable domain (missing parts from reference TRBV11-2 and TRBJ1-1): EAGVAQSPRYKIIEKRQSVAFWCNPISGHATLYWYQQILGQGPKLLIQFQNNGVVDDSQLPKDRFSAERLKGVDSTLKIQPAKLEDSAVYLCASSLTAGTLRFGPEAFFGQGTRLTVV.

This clone was counted between two and nine times. The chain recombines TRBV9 with TRBJ1-3, with D hard to call. Germline V gene data show CDR1 as SGDLS and CDR2 as YYNGEE. CDR3 length: 18 amino acids. The V and J ends lost 5 bases and 0 bases respectively, with 21 bases between them. The CDR3 loop reads CASSPTGFPTSSGNTIYF. CDR3 DNA: TGTGCCAGCAGTCCCACGGGATTTCCTACTTCCTCTGGAAACACCATATATTTT.

The V and J genes are TRBV29-1 and TRBJ1-2; D is perhaps TRBD1 (5 bases). V was clipped by 6 bases and J by 1 base, with 6 bases between them. Per the germline V gene, CDR1 is SQVTM and CDR2 is ANQGSEA. The CDR3 is made up of 11 amino acids. The CDR3 sequence: CSVRVNYGYTF. The CDR3 nucleotides are TGCAGCGTCAGGGTTAACTATGGCTACACCTTC.

The chain combines TRBV7-9 with TRBJ2-2; 8 bases map to TRBD1. The CDR3 length is 16 residues. V shed 5 bases and J 6 bases; nucleotides not matched to a gene: 11. Germline CDR1 and CDR2: SEHNR and FQNEAQ (reference sequence). For the CDR3, the DNA is TGTGCCAGCAGCCCATGGCAGGGGGCGGGATCCGGGGAGCTGTTTTTT. Its translation is CASSPWQGAGSGELFF.

This clone was seen only a few times. The V call is TRBV5-8, the J call TRBJ1-5; D perhaps matches TRBD1 (5 bases). The CDR3 runs to 15 residues. Germline V gene sequence: CDR1 SGHTS, CDR2 YDEGEE. V gave up 0 bases and J gave up 4 bases, with 11 bases separating them. CDR3 bases: TGTGCCAGCAGCTTGGCGGTCCAGGGAAATCAGCCCCAGCATTTT. Its translation is CASSLAVQGNQPQHF.

The chain has TRBV11-2 and TRBJ1-1, with D perhaps TRBD1 (5 bases). This CDR3 has 15 amino acids. V was shortened by 5 bases and J by 1 base, with 14 bases between the two germline ends. From germline, CDR1 is SGHAT and CDR2 FQNNGV. Written as DNA, the CDR3 is TGTGCCAGCAGCGCTGCAGGGTATAGGAACACTGAAGCTTTCTTT. Its translation: CASSAAGYRNTEAFF.

The chain links TRBV7-8 to TRBJ2-3; TRBD2 might be the D (5 bases). Trimming stripped 6 bases from V and 4 bases from J, with 17 bases between. The CDR3 loop spans 15 amino acids. The germline V gene encodes CDR1 SGHVS and CDR2 FQNEAQ. CDR3 sequence: CASRPTRAGPDTQYF. In nucleotides, the CDR3 is TGTGCCAGCAGACCCACCCGGGCGGGCCCAGATACGCAGTATTTT.

This chain uses TRBV6-5 with TRBJ2-5, with TRBD1 matching 9 bases. This CDR3 region has 14 residues. Germline lookup yields CDR1 MNHEY and CDR2 SVGAGI. V lost 6 bases and J lost 4; bases outside the gene matches: 6. The CDR3 DNA follows: TGTGCCAGCAGCCAAAACAGGGGGCGAGAGACCCAGTACTTC. Residues: CASSQNRGRETQYF.

The table lists this clone with a few counts. The J gene is TRBJ2-7, the V gene TRBV27; 10 bases are a match to TRBD2. The CDR3 sequence is 14 residues long. In germline, CDR1 is MNHEY, CDR2 SMNVEV (reference sequence). V lost 4 bases, J lost 7 bases, and 7 bases stayed unmatched. The CDR3 sequence: CASSSLAGVWEQYF. As DNA, the CDR3 is TGTGCCAGCAGTTCTCTAGCGGGAGTTTGGGAGCAGTACTTC.